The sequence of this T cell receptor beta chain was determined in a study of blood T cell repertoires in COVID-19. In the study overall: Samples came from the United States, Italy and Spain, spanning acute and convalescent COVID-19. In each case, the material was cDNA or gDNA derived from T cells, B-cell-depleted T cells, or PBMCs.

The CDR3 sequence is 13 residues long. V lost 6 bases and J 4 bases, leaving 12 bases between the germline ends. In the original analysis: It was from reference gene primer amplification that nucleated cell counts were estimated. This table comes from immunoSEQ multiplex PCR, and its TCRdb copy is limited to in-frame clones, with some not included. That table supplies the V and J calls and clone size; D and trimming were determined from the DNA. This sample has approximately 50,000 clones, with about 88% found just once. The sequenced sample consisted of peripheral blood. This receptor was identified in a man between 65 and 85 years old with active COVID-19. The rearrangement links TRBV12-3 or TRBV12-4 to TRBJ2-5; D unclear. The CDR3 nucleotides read TGTGCCAGCAGCCTATCGACGGGAGAGACCCAGTACTTC. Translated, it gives CASSLSTGETQYF.